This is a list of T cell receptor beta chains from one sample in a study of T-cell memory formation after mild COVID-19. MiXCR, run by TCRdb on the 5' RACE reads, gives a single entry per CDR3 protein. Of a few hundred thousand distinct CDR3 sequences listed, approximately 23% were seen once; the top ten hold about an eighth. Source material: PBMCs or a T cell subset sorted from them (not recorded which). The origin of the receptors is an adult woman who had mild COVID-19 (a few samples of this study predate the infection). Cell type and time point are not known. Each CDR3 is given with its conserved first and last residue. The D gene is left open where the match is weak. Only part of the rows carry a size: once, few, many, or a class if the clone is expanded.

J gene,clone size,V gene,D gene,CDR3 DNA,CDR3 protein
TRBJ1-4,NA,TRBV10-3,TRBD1,TGTGCCGCGACAGGGGGCCCTAATGAAAAACTGTTTTTT,CAATGGPNEKLFF
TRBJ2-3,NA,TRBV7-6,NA,TGTGCCAGCAGCTTAGAGGCTAGCGCGGGGGATACGCAGTATTTT,CASSLEASAGDTQYF
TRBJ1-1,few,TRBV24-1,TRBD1,TGTGCCACCACCAGGGGACAGGGATTGGACACTGAAGCTTTCTTT,CATTRGQGLDTEAFF
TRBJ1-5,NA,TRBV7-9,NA,TGTGCCAGCAGCTTAGCGGGACCCAATCAGCCCCAGCATTTT,CASSLAGPNQPQHF
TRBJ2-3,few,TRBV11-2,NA,TGTGCCAGCAGCCCTAGGGTGTGGGGGGCTGGTGGAGATACGCAGTATTTT,CASSPRVWGAGGDTQYF
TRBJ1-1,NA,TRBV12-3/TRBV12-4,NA,TGTGCCAGCAGTTTTAGTTGGGGCACTGAAGCTTTCTTT,CASSFSWGTEAFF
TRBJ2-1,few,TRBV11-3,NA,TGTGCCAGCAGCGCCACTAGGGGTACCAGAGTTTACAATGAGCAGTTCTTC,CASSATRGTRVYNEQFF
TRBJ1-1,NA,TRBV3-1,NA,TGTGCCAGCAGCCAAAAGGGCAGGGGCACTGAAGCTTTCTTT,CASSQKGRGTEAFF
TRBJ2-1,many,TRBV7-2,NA,TGTGCCAGCGGACTACCTAGGGATGAGCAGTTCTTC,CASGLPRDEQFF
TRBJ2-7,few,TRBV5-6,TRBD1,TGTGCCAGCAGCCGCTGGGGACAGGACTACGAGCAGTACTTC,CASSRWGQDYEQYF
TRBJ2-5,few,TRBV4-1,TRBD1,TGCGCCAGCAGCCAACCCCTGATCCTAGGGGGCTCAGAGACCCAGTACTTC,CASSQPLILGGSETQYF
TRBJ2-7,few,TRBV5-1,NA,TGCGCCAGCAGCTTGAATGGGGGCGGCGAGCAGTACTTC,CASSLNGGGEQYF
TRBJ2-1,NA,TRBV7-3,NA,TGTGCCAGCAGCTTCTATAGGGCCAATGAGCAGTTCTTC,CASSFYRANEQFF
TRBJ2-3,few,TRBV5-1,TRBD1,TGCGCCAGCAGCTTAGGGGGCGAGGCAGATACGCAGTATTTT,CASSLGGEADTQYF